The entry below describes one T cell receptor (beta chain). Antigen: not known. The same CDR3 also results from other DNA sequences found in this sample. Both 60 Vbeta primers and 13 Jbeta primers went into the PCR. The data were produced by immunoSEQ multiplex PCR, yet TCRdb's version contains in-frame clones alone and is incomplete. This sample carries fewer than 120,000 clones, roughly three quarters of them seen once, and the ten largest clones take roughly 6.2%. The sample originates from a study of cytomegalovirus exposure and HLA in healthy donors. Study-wide results and caveats: Productive status was seen about 87% or about 30% of the time for most TCR beta V segments in an earlier analysis. The study carried out a later analysis of TCR beta sequences. It associated about 15,000 of them with specific HLA alleles at a false discovery rate of 0.05. V- and J-gene trimming of TCR beta was linked (in a later analysis) to a missense DCLRE1C variant.

The CDR3 extends over 13 amino acids. Germline V CDR1 and CDR2: SGHRS, YFSETQ. Trimming left V 0 bases short and J 2 bases short, with 5 bases between. The rearrangement joins TRBV5-1 to TRBJ2-5; D ambiguous. Sequencing was carried out using PBMCs. This receptor was obtained from a man younger than 45 in good health and CMV-seropositive. The CDR3 sequence: CASSLGQQETQYF. The CDR3 DNA follows: TGCGCCAGCAGCTTGGGGCAGCAAGAGACCCAGTACTTC.